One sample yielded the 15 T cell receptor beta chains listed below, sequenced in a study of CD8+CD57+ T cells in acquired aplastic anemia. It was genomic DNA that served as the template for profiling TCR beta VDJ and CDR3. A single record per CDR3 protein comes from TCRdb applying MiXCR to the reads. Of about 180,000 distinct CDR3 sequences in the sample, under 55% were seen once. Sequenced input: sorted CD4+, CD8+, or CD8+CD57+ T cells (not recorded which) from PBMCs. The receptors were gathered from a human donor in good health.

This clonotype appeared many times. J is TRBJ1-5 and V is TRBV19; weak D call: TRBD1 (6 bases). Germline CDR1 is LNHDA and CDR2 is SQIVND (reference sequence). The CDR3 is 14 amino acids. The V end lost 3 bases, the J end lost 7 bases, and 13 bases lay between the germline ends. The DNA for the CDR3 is TGTGCCAGTAGTATCGGGACACCGAAACAGCCCCAGCATTTT. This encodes CASSIGTPKQPQHF.

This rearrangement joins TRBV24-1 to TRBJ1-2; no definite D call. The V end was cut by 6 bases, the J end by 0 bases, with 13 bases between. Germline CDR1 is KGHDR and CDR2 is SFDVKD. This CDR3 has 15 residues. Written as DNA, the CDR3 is TGTGCCACCAGTCCCGCGGGCGGAGCTAACTATGGCTACACCTTC. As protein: CATSPAGGANYGYTF.

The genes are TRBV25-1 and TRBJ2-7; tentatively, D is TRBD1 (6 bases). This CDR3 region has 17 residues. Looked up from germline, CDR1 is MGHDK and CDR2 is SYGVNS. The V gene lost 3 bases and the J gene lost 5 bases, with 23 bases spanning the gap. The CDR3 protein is CASSDLDWDTVVHEQYF. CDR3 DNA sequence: TGTGCCAGCAGTGACCTGGACTGGGACACCGTTGTACACGAGCAGTACTTC.

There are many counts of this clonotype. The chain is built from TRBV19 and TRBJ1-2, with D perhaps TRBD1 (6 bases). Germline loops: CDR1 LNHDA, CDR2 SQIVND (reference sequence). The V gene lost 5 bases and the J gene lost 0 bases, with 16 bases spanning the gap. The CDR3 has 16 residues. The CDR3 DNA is TGTGCCAGTAGTGCAACCCACAGGGCACCTAACTATGGCTACACCTTC. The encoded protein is CASSATHRAPNYGYTF.

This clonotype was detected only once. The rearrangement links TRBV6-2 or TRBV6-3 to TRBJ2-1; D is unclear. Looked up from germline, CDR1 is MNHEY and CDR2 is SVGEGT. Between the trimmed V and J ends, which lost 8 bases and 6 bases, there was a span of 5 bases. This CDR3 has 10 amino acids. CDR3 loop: CASGPNEQFF. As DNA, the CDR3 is TGTGCCAGCGGTCCCAATGAGCAGTTCTTC.

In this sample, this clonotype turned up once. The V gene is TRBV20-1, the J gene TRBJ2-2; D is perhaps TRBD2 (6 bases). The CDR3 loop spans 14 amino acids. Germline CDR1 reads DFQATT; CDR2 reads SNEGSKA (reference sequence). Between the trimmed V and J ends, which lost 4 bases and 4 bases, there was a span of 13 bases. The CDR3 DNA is TGCAGTGCTACATGGACCGGGGGCACCGGGGAGCTGTTTTTT. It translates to CSATWTGGTGELFF.

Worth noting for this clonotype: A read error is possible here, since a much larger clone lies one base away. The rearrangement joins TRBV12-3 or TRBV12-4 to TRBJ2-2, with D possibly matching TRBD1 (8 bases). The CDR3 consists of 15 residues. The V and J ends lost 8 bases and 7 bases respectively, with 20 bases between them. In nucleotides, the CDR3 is TGTGCCAGCGGTTCGGGAGGACAGGGCCACGGGGAGCTGTTTTTT. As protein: CASGSGGQGHGELFF.

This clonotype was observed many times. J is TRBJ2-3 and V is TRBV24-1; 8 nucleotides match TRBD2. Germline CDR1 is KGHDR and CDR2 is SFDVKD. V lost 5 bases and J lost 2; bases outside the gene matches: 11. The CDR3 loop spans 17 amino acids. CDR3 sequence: CATSVGWPSGYTDTQYF. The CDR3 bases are TGTGCCACCAGTGTCGGGTGGCCTAGCGGGTACACAGATACGCAGTATTTT.

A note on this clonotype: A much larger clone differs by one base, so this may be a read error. As DNA, the CDR3 is TGTGCCAACAGCTACAAAAGCGTCTCTGGGGCCAACGTCCTGACTTTC. Translated: CANSYKSVSGANVLTF. This chain joins TRBV11-1 and TRBJ2-6; D gene unclear. From germline, CDR1 is SGHAT and CDR2 FQDESV (reference sequence). The CDR3 is 16 residues long.

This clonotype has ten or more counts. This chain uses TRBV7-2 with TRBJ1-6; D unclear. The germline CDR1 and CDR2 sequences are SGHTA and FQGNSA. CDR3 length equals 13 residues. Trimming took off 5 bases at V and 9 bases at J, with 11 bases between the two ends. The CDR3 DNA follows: TGTGCCAGCAGCCCGACCTGGGGTTCACCCCTCCACTTT. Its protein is CASSPTWGSPLHF.

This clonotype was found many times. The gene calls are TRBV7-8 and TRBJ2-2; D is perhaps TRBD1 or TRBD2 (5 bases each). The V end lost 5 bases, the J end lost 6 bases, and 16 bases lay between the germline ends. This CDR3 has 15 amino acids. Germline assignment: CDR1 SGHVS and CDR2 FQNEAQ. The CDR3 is CASSPPPGTAGELFF. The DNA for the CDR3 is TGTGCCAGCAGCCCCCCGCCCGGGACGGCCGGGGAGCTGTTTTTT.

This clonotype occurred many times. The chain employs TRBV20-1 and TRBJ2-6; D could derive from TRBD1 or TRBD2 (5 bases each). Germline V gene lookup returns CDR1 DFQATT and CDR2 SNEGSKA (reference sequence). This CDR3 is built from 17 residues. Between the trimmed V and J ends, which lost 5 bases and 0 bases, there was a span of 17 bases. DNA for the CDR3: TGCAGTGCTGGGACCGGTCGGCCCTCCTCTGGGGCCAACGTCCTGACTTTC. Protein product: CSAGTGRPSSGANVLTF.

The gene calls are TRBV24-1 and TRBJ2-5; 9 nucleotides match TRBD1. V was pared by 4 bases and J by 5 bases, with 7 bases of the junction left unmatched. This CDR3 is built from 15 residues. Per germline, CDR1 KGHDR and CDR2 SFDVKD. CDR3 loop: CATSDPGQGLETQYF. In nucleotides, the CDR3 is TGTGCCACCAGTGACCCAGGACAGGGGTTGGAGACCCAGTACTTC.

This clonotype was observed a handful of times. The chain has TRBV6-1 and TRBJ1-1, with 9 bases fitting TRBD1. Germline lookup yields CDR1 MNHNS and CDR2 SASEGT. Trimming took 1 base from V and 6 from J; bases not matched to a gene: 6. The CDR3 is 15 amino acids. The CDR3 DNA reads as TGTGCCAGCAGTGAAGTTGGACAGGGGCGACCTGAAGCTTTCTTT. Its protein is CASSEVGQGRPEAFF.

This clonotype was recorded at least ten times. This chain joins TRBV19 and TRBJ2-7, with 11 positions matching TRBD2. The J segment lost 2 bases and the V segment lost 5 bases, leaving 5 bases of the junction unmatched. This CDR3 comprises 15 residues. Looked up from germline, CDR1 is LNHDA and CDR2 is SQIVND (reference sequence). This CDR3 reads CASSPTSGRTYEQYF. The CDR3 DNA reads TGTGCCAGTAGTCCTACTAGCGGGAGAACCTACGAGCAGTACTTC.